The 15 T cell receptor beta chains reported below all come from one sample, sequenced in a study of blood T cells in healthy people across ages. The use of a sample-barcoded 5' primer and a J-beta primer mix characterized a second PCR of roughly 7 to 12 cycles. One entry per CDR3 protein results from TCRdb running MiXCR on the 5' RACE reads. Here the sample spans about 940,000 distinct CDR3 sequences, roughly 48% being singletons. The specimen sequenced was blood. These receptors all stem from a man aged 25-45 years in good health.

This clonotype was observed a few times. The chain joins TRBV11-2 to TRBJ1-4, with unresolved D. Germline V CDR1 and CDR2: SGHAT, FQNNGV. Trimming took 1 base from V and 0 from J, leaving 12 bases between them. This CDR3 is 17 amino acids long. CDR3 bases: TGTGCCAGCAGCTTAGCGCCAGGACTGTCAACTAATGAAAAACTGTTTTTT. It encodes CASSLAPGLSTNEKLFF.

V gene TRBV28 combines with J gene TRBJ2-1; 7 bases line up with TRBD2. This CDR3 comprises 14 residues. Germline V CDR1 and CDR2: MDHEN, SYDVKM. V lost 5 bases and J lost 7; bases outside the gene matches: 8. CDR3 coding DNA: TGTGCCAGCAGTCCCACGGGGGGTATGAATGAGCAGTTCTTC. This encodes CASSPTGGMNEQFF.

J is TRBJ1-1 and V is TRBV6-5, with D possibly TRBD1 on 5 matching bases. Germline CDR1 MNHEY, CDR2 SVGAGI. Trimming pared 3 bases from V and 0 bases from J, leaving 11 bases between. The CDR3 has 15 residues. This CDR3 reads CASSYLAGMNTEAFF. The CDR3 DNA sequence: TGTGCCAGCAGTTATCTGGCAGGGATGAACACTGAAGCTTTCTTT.

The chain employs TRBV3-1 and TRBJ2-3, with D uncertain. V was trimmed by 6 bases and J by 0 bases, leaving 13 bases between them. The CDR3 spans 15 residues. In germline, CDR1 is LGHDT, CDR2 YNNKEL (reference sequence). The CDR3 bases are TGTGCCAGCAGTAAAGAGTGGCGGAGCACAGATACGCAGTATTTT. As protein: CASSKEWRSTDTQYF.

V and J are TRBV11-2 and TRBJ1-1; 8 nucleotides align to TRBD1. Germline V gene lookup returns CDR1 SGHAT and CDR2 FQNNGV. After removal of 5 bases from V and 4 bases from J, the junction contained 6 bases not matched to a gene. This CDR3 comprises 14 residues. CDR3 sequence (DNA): TGTGCCAGCAGCCTGACACAGGGGGGCACTGAAGCTTTCTTT. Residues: CASSLTQGGTEAFF.

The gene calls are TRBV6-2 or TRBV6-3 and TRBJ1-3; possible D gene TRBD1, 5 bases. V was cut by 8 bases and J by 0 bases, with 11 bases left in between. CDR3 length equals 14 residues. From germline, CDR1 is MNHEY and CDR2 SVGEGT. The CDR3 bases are TGTGCCAGCGACGAGGGGAGCTCTGGAAACACCATATATTTT. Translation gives CASDEGSSGNTIYF.

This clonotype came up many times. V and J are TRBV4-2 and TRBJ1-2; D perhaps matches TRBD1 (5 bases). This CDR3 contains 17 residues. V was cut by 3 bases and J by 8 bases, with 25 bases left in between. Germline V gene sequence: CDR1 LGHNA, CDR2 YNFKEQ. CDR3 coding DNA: TGTGCCAGCAGCCAGTCCCTTCTTAGGGACGGTTATCCGGGCTACACCTTC. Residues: CASSQSLLRDGYPGYTF.

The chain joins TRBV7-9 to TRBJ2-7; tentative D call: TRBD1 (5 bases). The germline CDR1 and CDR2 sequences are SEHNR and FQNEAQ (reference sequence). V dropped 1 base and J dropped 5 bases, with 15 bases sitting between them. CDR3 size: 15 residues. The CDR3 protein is CASSLDGQGAHEQYF. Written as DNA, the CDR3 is TGTGCCAGCAGCTTAGATGGGCAGGGTGCCCACGAGCAGTACTTC.

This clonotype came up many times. CDR3 DNA sequence: TGTGCCAGCAGCTTACATGCAGATACGCAGTATTTT. This encodes CASSLHADTQYF. The chain carries TRBV11-3 and TRBJ2-3; D is unclear. V lost 2 bases and J lost 4, with 4 bases in between. This CDR3 comprises 12 residues. Germline CDR1 SGHNT, CDR2 YENEEA.

CDR3 in amino acids: CSAQPGQNIQYF. In DNA, the CDR3 is TGCAGTGCTCAACCGGGACAGAATATTCAGTACTTC. The rearrangement joins TRBV20-1 to TRBJ2-5; 7 nucleotides match TRBD1. Germline CDR1 is DFQATT and CDR2 is SNEGSKA (reference sequence). V lost 5 bases, J lost 11 bases, and 11 bases stayed unmatched. The CDR3 runs to 12 residues.

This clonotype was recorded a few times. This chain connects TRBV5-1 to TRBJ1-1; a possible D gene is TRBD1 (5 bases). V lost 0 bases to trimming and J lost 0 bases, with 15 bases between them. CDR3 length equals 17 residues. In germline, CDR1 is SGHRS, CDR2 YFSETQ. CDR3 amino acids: CASSLESAGTMNTEAFF. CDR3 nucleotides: TGCGCCAGCAGCTTGGAAAGTGCAGGGACCATGAACACTGAAGCTTTCTTT.

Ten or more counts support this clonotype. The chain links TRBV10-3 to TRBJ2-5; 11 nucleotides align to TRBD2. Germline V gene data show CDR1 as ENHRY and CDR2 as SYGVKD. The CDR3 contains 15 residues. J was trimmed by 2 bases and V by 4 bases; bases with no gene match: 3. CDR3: CAISVSGGAQETQYF. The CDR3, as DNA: TGTGCCATCAGTGTTAGCGGGGGGGCACAAGAGACCCAGTACTTC.

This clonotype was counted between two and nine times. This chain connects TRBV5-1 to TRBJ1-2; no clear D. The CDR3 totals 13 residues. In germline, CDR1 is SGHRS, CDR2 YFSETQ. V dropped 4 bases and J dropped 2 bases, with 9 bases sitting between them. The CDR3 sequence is CASSTDGNYGYTF. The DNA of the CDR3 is TGCGCCAGCAGCACAGACGGCAACTATGGCTACACCTTC.

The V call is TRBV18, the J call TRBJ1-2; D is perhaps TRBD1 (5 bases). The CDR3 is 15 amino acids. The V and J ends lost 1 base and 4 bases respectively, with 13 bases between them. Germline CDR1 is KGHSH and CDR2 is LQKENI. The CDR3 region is CASSPQSGDSYGYTF. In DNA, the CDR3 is TGTGCCAGCTCACCACAGTCCGGCGACAGCTATGGCTACACCTTC. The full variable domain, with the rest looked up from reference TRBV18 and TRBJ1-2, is NAGVMQNPRHLVRRRGQEARLRCSPMKGHSHVYWYRQLPEEGLKFMVYLQKENIIDESGMPKERFSAEFPKEGPSILRIQQVVRGDSAAYFCASSPQSGDSYGYTFGSGTRLTVV.

CDR3 DNA sequence: TGTGCCAGCAGTTACTCAGACAGGGCGAACACTGAAGCTTTCTTT. Protein sequence: CASSYSDRANTEAFF. The chain links TRBV6-5 to TRBJ1-1; 7 bases are a match to TRBD1. Germline V gene lookup returns CDR1 MNHEY and CDR2 SVGAGI. The CDR3 has 15 residues. V was clipped by 0 bases and J by 1 base; unmatched bases: 2.